The clone carrying this T cell receptor (beta chain) came up a few times. The antigen is undetermined. V shed 0 bases and J 4 bases; nucleotides not matched to a gene: 3. In germline, CDR1 is MNHNY, CDR2 SVGAGI (reference sequence). CDR3 length: 15 residues. The data are from a study of cytomegalovirus exposure and HLA in healthy donors. Study information: Among around 200 million T cells, an earlier analysis found 117 million unique TCR beta sequences.

Study-wide results and limits: According to an earlier analysis, most TCR beta V segments yielded productive rearrangements about 87% or about 30% of the time.

The study ran its PCR with 60 Vbeta and 13 Jbeta primers. Method: immunoSEQ multiplex PCR; TCRdb's copy keeps in-frame clones and lacks some. Altogether some 120,000 clones are present, 65% being singletons, with the ten largest covering 7.5% to 9.5%. The sequencing input was PBMCs. The chain recombines TRBV6-6 with TRBJ1-1, with 9 bases that match TRBD1. The receptor was derived from a woman in her thirties or forties in good health and CMV-seropositive. The CDR3 bases are TGTGCCAGCAGTTACTCAGGGACAGGGACCACTGAAGCTTTCTTT. It specifies CASSYSGTGTTEAFF.